These 32 T cell receptor beta chains came from one sample sequenced in a study of cytomegalovirus exposure and HLA in healthy donors. It was with 60 Vbeta and 13 Jbeta primers that the PCR ran. Sequencing was performed with immunoSEQ multiplex PCR; in TCRdb, only in-frame clones are kept and a portion is missing. Among about 140,000 clones listed, roughly three quarters were seen once. Specimen: PBMCs. Source of these receptors: a man younger than 35 in good health and CMV-seronegative.

The chain uses TRBV28 and TRBJ1-3; no clear D. The germline V and J ends were trimmed by 1 base and 0 bases, with 7 bases remaining between them. CDR1 is MDHEN and CDR2 is SYDVKM in the germline V gene. This CDR3 spans 15 amino acids. The CDR3 sequence: CASSLLLSSGNTIYF. The CDR3, as DNA: TGTGCCAGCAGTTTATTACTGAGCTCTGGAAACACCATATATTTT.

V usage is TRBV7-8 and J usage is TRBJ2-7; 10 bases agree with TRBD1. J was trimmed by 4 bases and V by 7 bases; bases with no gene match: 10. The CDR3 sequence is 15 residues long. Germline V CDR1 and CDR2: SGHVS, FQNEAQ. The CDR3 loop reads CASNQGGTGAYEQYF. CDR3 DNA: TGTGCCAGCAATCAAGGCGGGACAGGGGCTTACGAGCAGTACTTC.

The chain has TRBV4-1 and TRBJ1-5; a weak D match, TRBD1 (5 bases). V was cut by 4 bases and J by 0 bases, with 10 bases left in between. The CDR3 runs to 15 residues. Germline V gene sequence: CDR1 MGHRA, CDR2 YSYEKL. CDR3 coding DNA: TGCGCCAGCAGCCGGATGACAGATAGCAATCAGCCCCAGCATTTT. Residues: CASSRMTDSNQPQHF.

This clone was counted only a few times. The rearrangement joins TRBV7-9 to TRBJ2-2; maybe TRBD2 (6 bases). The length of the CDR3 is 15 residues. Trimming took 2 bases from V and 4 from J, leaving 11 bases between them. The V gene's germline CDR1 is SEHNR and CDR2 FQNEAQ (reference sequence). CDR3 protein: CASSLSGVGTGELFF. DNA of the CDR3: TGTGCCAGCAGCTTATCGGGAGTGGGCACCGGGGAGCTGTTTTTT.

J is TRBJ1-2 and V is TRBV5-1; D gene uncertain. The CDR3 loop spans 14 amino acids. The germline V gene encodes CDR1 SGHRS and CDR2 YFSETQ. Trimming took 1 base from V and 4 from J, leaving 11 bases between them. For the CDR3, the DNA is TGCGCCAGCAGCTTGAGTGGAGGAGCCTATGGCTACACCTTC. This sequence encodes CASSLSGGAYGYTF.

The chain couples TRBV6-1 to TRBJ2-7, with D hard to call. Germline V gene sequence: CDR1 MNHNS, CDR2 SASEGT. The CDR3 length is 14 residues. V was shortened by 6 bases and J by 7 bases, with 19 bases between the two germline ends. CDR3 amino acids: CASSPGAGSTEQYF. As DNA, the CDR3 is TGTGCCAGCAGCCCGGGTGCTGGCAGCACGGAGCAGTACTTC.

J is TRBJ1-1 and V is TRBV19; D is unclear. CDR3 length: 14 residues. The germline gives CDR1 LNHDA, CDR2 SQIVND (reference sequence). Trimming removed 5 bases at V and 5 bases at J, with 15 bases between. DNA for the CDR3: TGTGCCAGTAGTCGCGGTCCTAGAGGGACTGAAGCTTTCTTT. It yields the protein CASSRGPRGTEAFF.

The V call is TRBV4-3, the J call TRBJ2-5; 9 nucleotides agree with TRBD1. The DNA end is a closer match to TRBJ2-7, so the J assignment may be wrong. Per the germline V gene, CDR1 is LGHNA and CDR2 is YSLEER. The CDR3 covers 15 residues. CDR3 nucleotide sequence: TGCGCCAGCAGCCAAGCCGGGACAGGGCCCTACGAGCAGTACTTC. Amino acid sequence: CASSQAGTGPYEQYF.

The chain uses TRBV6-5 and TRBJ1-2; D perhaps matches TRBD1 (5 bases). V lost 6 bases and J 4 bases, leaving 12 bases between the germline ends. This CDR3 spans 13 amino acids. Germline values: CDR1 MNHEY, CDR2 SVGAGI. CDR3 nucleotide sequence: TGTGCCAGCAGCGATCAGGGTCTCTATGGCTACACCTTC. Its protein is CASSDQGLYGYTF.

The chain couples TRBV18 to TRBJ2-7, with a tentative D call TRBD1 (5 bases). This CDR3 contains 17 residues. V lost 0 bases, J lost 3 bases, and 18 bases lay in between. The germline CDR1 and CDR2 sequences are KGHSH and LQKENI. CDR3 loop: CASSPPKGALGLYEQYF. CDR3 nucleotides: TGTGCCAGCTCACCACCTAAAGGGGCATTGGGCCTCTACGAGCAGTACTTC.

The chain couples TRBV11-2 to TRBJ2-7; no firm D call. The ends were cut back, 5 bases at V and 1 base at J, with 12 bases in the middle. Germline loops: CDR1 SGHAT, CDR2 FQNNGV. The CDR3 spans 14 residues. In DNA form, the CDR3 reads TGTGCCAGCAGCAAGGCACAGATATCCTACGAGCAGTACTTC. It specifies CASSKAQISYEQYF.

Here the CDR3 DNA reads TGTGCCAGCAGCCCATTCAGGGGTGGCACAGATACGCAGTATTTT. It encodes CASSPFRGGTDTQYF. The chain joins TRBV7-3 to TRBJ2-3; TRBD1 is a possible D gene (6 bases). This CDR3 has 15 amino acids. V was pared by 5 bases and J by 1 base, with 13 bases between. The germline V gene encodes CDR1 SGHTA and CDR2 FQGTGA.

V is TRBV9 and J is TRBJ1-1; 12 bases line up with TRBD1. The CDR3 extends over 18 amino acids. The germline V gene has CDR1 SGDLS and CDR2 YYNGEE. The junction had 8 bases not matched to a gene; V was cut back by 2 bases and J by 0 bases. CDR3 loop: CASSVAGTGGVMNTEAFF. CDR3 sequence (DNA): TGTGCCAGCAGCGTTGCCGGGACAGGGGGCGTTATGAACACTGAAGCTTTCTTT.

The chain uses TRBV5-1 and TRBJ1-1; D is perhaps TRBD1 (6 bases). The CDR3 is 17 amino acids. V lost 0 bases and J 1 base, leaving 16 bases between the germline ends. Germline V gene data show CDR1 as SGHRS and CDR2 as YFSETQ. The CDR3 here is CASSLARAGAQNTEAFF. CDR3 nucleotide sequence: TGCGCCAGCAGCTTGGCGAGGGCAGGGGCGCAGAACACTGAAGCTTTCTTT.

The chain uses TRBV7-2 and TRBJ2-5; 7 bases fit TRBD1. CDR3 length: 14 amino acids. V trimming: 2 bases; J trimming: 5 bases; junction bases outside the gene matches: 5. Germline V gene lookup returns CDR1 SGHTA and CDR2 FQGNSA. CDR3 in DNA: TGTGCCAGCAGCTTAAACAGGGGTGGGGAGACCCAGTACTTC. Amino acids: CASSLNRGGETQYF.

This clone was seen more than once but under ten times. V usage is TRBV5-1 and J usage is TRBJ1-4, with TRBD1 matching over 7 bases. Losses at the gene ends were 2 bases for V and 8 bases for J; bases not matched to a gene: 6. Germline V gene sequence: CDR1 SGHRS, CDR2 YFSETQ. There are 14 residues in the CDR3. The CDR3 region is CASSFTGTEEKLFF. In nucleotides, the CDR3 is TGCGCCAGCAGCTTCACTGGGACAGAGGAAAAACTGTTTTTT.

V gene TRBV5-1 combines with J gene TRBJ2-1; tentatively, D is TRBD2 (5 bases). Germline loops: CDR1 SGHRS, CDR2 YFSETQ. The CDR3 is 14 residues long. V lost 0 bases and J lost 7, with 11 bases in between. In DNA form, the CDR3 reads TGCGCCAGCAGCTTGGCGGTAGCGTGGAATGAGCAGTTCTTC. As protein: CASSLAVAWNEQFF.

This chain joins TRBV6-5 and TRBJ1-2; 7 nucleotides align to TRBD1. Trimming at V came to 5 bases and at J to 6 bases, leaving 3 bases not matched to a gene. Germline CDR1 and CDR2: MNHEY and SVGAGI. The length of the CDR3 is 12 residues. CDR3 bases: TGTGCCAGCAGTCCCCAGGGGGATGGCTACACCTTC. Translation gives CASSPQGDGYTF.

On this clone itself: A read error may produce the germline difference seen at one junction end. The chain is built from TRBV7-9 and TRBJ2-1; 9 bases fit TRBD1. The CDR3 extends over 17 amino acids. Germline CDR1 is SEHNR and CDR2 is FQNEAQ (reference sequence). The CDR3 DNA sequence: TGTTCCAGCAGCTTAGGCCTGGACAGGGGTGTCGTGAATGAGCAGTTCTTC. It codes for CSSSLGLDRGVVNEQFF.

The V and J genes are TRBV7-9 and TRBJ2-3; tentatively, D is TRBD2 (6 bases). The germline V gene has CDR1 SEHNR and CDR2 FQNEAQ (reference sequence). The CDR3 covers 15 residues. V gave up 4 bases and J gave up 4 bases, with 15 bases separating them. The CDR3 DNA is TGTGCCAGCAGCTCCCTCCCGGGACTTTCAGATACGCAGTATTTT. It is translated as CASSSLPGLSDTQYF.

The rearrangement uses TRBV4-3 and TRBJ1-2; 8 nucleotides match TRBD1. This CDR3 has 16 amino acids. J lost 4 bases, V lost 3 bases, and 10 bases had no gene match. Germline loops: CDR1 LGHNA, CDR2 YSLEER. CDR3 sequence: CASSQAGTGQIYGYTF. For the CDR3, the DNA is TGCGCCAGCAGCCAGGCTGGGACAGGCCAGATCTATGGCTACACCTTC.

The chain has TRBV9 and TRBJ2-2, with a possible D match to TRBD2 (6 bases). Germline values: CDR1 SGDLS, CDR2 YYNGEE. V lost 0 bases to trimming and J lost 3 bases, with 15 bases between them. The CDR3 totals 17 residues. The CDR3 DNA sequence: TGTGCCAGCAGCGTAGGGCGGGACGTTTGGGACACCGGGGAGCTGTTTTTT. Its translation: CASSVGRDVWDTGELFF.

This rearrangement joins TRBV7-9 to TRBJ1-2, with 10 positions matching TRBD1. Trimming at V came to 6 bases and at J to 5 bases, leaving 9 bases not matched to a gene. Germline V CDR1 and CDR2: SEHNR, FQNEAQ (reference sequence). The CDR3 consists of 15 residues. CDR3 sequence: CASSSSGTGVYGYTF. The CDR3 region has the DNA TGTGCCAGCAGTTCAAGTGGGACAGGGGTTTATGGCTACACCTTC.

This clone was found a few times. Other DNA sequences in this sample translate to the same CDR3. V and J are TRBV5-1 and TRBJ1-2; 10 positions match TRBD1. This CDR3 is built from 13 residues. Germline V gene sequence: CDR1 SGHRS, CDR2 YFSETQ. Losses at the gene ends were 3 bases for V and 6 bases for J; bases not matched to a gene: 2. In DNA, the CDR3 is TGCGCCAGCAGCTCCGGACAGGGGGATGGCTACACCTTC. This encodes CASSSGQGDGYTF.

The rearrangement joins TRBV25-1 to TRBJ1-2; TRBD1 is a possible D gene (5 bases). Trimming removed 3 bases at V and 6 bases at J, with 23 bases between. From germline, CDR1 is MGHDK and CDR2 SYGVNS. The CDR3 contains 17 residues. CDR3 region: CASSETAGGGSLNGYTF. DNA for the CDR3: TGTGCCAGCAGTGAGACCGCGGGTGGGGGGTCGCTTAATGGCTACACCTTC.

The chain links TRBV11-2 to TRBJ2-3; D is possibly TRBD2 (5 bases). The CDR3 loop spans 15 amino acids. CDR1 is SGHAT and CDR2 is FQNNGV in the germline V gene. The V end lost 1 base, the J end lost 0 bases, and 8 bases lay between the germline ends. CDR3 sequence: CASSLVATSTDTQYF. The CDR3 nucleotides are TGTGCCAGCAGCTTAGTAGCGACTAGCACAGATACGCAGTATTTT.

The J gene is TRBJ2-1, the V gene TRBV4-3; D is perhaps TRBD1 (6 bases). The length of the CDR3 is 15 residues. The V and J ends lost 0 bases and 7 bases respectively, with 13 bases between them. Per germline, CDR1 LGHNA and CDR2 YSLEER. In DNA, the CDR3 is TGCGCCAGCAGCCAAGATTGGCAGGGGTGGAATGAGCAGTTCTTC. It encodes CASSQDWQGWNEQFF.

In regard to this clone: The sample carries other DNA sequences with the same CDR3. The chain employs TRBV5-1 and TRBJ2-1, with 7 nucleotides matching TRBD1. V was pared by 2 bases and J by 2 bases, with 4 bases of the junction left unmatched. The CDR3 consists of 15 residues. Germline V gives CDR1 SGHRS, CDR2 YFSETQ. The CDR3 loop is CASSLRQGAYNEQFF. The CDR3 DNA is TGCGCCAGCAGCTTAAGACAGGGAGCCTACAATGAGCAGTTCTTC.

The chain uses TRBV5-4 and TRBJ2-7; TRBD1 matches 8 bases. The CDR3 loop spans 17 amino acids. Germline CDR1 SGHNT, CDR2 YYREEE (reference sequence). V gave up 4 bases and J gave up 1 base; unmatched junction bases: 13. The CDR3 spells CASSTWGAGGRSYEQYF. The CDR3 nucleotides are TGTGCCAGCAGCACTTGGGGGGCAGGGGGCCGATCCTACGAGCAGTACTTC.

The J gene is TRBJ1-1, the V gene TRBV14, with TRBD1 matching 7 bases. Germline values: CDR1 SGHDN, CDR2 FVKESK. With V trimmed by 1 base and J by 4 bases, 3 bases remained unmatched. This CDR3 has 14 amino acids. CDR3 residues: CASSQGAGGTEAFF. The CDR3 region has the DNA TGTGCCAGCAGCCAAGGGGCAGGGGGCACTGAAGCTTTCTTT.

The rearrangement joins TRBV18 to TRBJ1-5, with a possible D match to TRBD1 (6 bases). V lost 3 bases and J lost 4, with 16 bases in between. In germline, CDR1 is KGHSH, CDR2 LQKENI. The CDR3 consists of 16 residues. CDR3 protein: CASSPTNSRGNQPQHF. The CDR3 bases are TGTGCCAGCTCACCGACCAACAGCAGGGGAAATCAGCCCCAGCATTTT.

This clone was detected only a few times. The chain employs TRBV6-5 and TRBJ1-2; tentative D call: TRBD1 (5 bases). V gave up 0 bases and J gave up 4 bases, with 12 bases separating them. The germline V gene has CDR1 MNHEY and CDR2 SVGAGI. The CDR3 is 15 residues long. The CDR3 DNA reads as TGTGCCAGCAGTTACTCGGGGCAGGGTGTCTATGGCTACACCTTC. It is translated as CASSYSGQGVYGYTF.